This T cell receptor (beta chain) originates from a study of siplizumab effects on memory and regulatory T cells. General study results and limits: Siplizumab significantly brought down the alloreactive sequences that trace back to unstimulated CD4+ memory cells.

This CDR3 region has 19 residues. J lost 4 bases, V lost 2 bases, and 11 bases had no gene match. CDR1 and CDR2 (germline): SGHRS, YFSETQ. A remark on this clone: Antigen unknown.

Roughly 10^5 TCR templates underwent assay in each sample. The data were produced by immunoSEQ multiplex PCR, yet TCRdb's version contains in-frame clones alone and is incomplete. The table records about 100,000 clones, about 94% of them present only once. J is TRBJ2-2 and V is TRBV5-1; 13 nucleotides match TRBD2. The sequenced material came from non-Treg CD4+ T cells sorted from blood. This clonotype was sampled from a human donor in good health. CDR3 sequence reads: CASSLELAGGPGSTGELFF. CDR3 bases: TGCGCCAGCAGCTTAGAACTAGCGGGAGGGCCTGGGAGCACCGGGGAGCTGTTTTTT. The variable domain in full, with the rest retrieved from reference TRBV5-1 and TRBJ2-2, is KAGVTQTPRYLIKTRGQQVTLSCSPISGHRSVSWYQQTPGQGLQFLFEYFSETQRNKGNFPGRFSGRQFSNSRSEMNVSTLELGDSALYLCASSLELAGGPGSTGELFFGEGSRLTVL.